This is a list of T cell receptor beta chains from one sample in a study of T cell responses to AZD1222 COVID-19 vaccine. Profiled with immunoSEQ multiplex PCR; TCRdb holds only in-frame clones, not every one. Of 90,000 to 120,000 clones listed, roughly 90% were seen once; the top ten hold 8% to 9.5%. The input for sequencing was peripheral blood, taken 28 days after the second AZD1222 dose. These receptors were collected from an adult who received the AZD1222 COVID-19 vaccine. The CDR3 runs from the conserved cysteine through the conserved F or W. The D gene is left open where the match is weak. Size is stated for part of the rows, as once, few or many counts, or as a class when the clone is expanded.

CDR3,DNA,D,size,J,V
CASSFSDRAYGYTF,TGTGCCAGCAGTTTCTCCGACAGGGCCTATGGCTACACCTTC,TRBD1,-,TRBJ1-2,TRBV28
CASRETGGSYEQYF,TGTGCCAGCAGGGAAACAGGGGGAAGCTACGAGCAGTACTTC,TRBD1,-,TRBJ2-7,TRBV7-2
CASSKSWNTGEVHGELFF,TGTGCCAGCAGTAAAAGCTGGAATACAGGGGAAGTACACGGGGAGCTGTTTTTT,TRBD1,-,TRBJ2-2,TRBV14
CASSSGQGSYEQYF,TGTGCCAGCAGCTCAGGACAGGGATCCTACGAGCAGTACTTC,TRBD1,-,TRBJ2-7,TRBV7-9
CATHLSVAGYNEQFF,TGTGCCACTCACCTGTCAGTAGCGGGCTACAATGAGCAGTTCTTC,TRBD2,-,TRBJ2-1,TRBV6-5
CASSRDREATGELFF,TGTGCCAGCAGTAGGGACCGAGAGGCCACCGGGGAGCTGTTTTTT,-,-,TRBJ2-2,TRBV28
CASTSQRPDSNQPQHF,TGTGCCAGTACCTCCCAGCGGCCGGACAGCAATCAGCCCCAGCATTTT,-,-,TRBJ1-5,TRBV19
CASSQDIRGLGNTGELFF,TGTGCCAGCAGCCAAGATATTCGCGGACTAGGGAACACCGGGGAGCTGTTTTTT,TRBD2,once,TRBJ2-2,TRBV4-2
CASSKSRGEKGKGLRDQRGYTF,TGTGCCAGTAGTAAGTCGAGGGGAGAAAAGGGAAAGGGCCTTAGAGATCAACGAGGCTACACCTTC,-,-,TRBJ1-2,TRBV19
CASSLSPGGASGNTIYF,TGTGCCAGCAGTTTATCCCCCGGGGGGGCATCTGGAAACACCATATATTTT,-,-,TRBJ1-3,TRBV28
CASSYDEAGGYTF,TGTGCCAGCAGTTACGATGAGGCGGGAGGCTACACCTTC,-,few,TRBJ1-2,TRBV6-5
CASRMTGDSYNEQFF,TGTGCCAGCAGGATGACAGGGGACTCCTACAATGAGCAGTTCTTC,TRBD1,-,TRBJ2-1,TRBV14
CASSSFQTPNNEQFF,TGTGCCAGCAGCTCCTTTCAGACCCCAAACAATGAGCAGTTCTTC,-,-,TRBJ2-1,TRBV11-3
CASTPRGVGEKLFF,TGTGCCAGCACCCCCCGAGGGGTAGGCGAAAAACTGTTTTTT,-,-,TRBJ1-4,TRBV11-3
CASSLPSSTLHF,TGTGCCAGCAGCTTACCCTCCTCCACCCTCCACTTT,-,-,TRBJ1-6,TRBV11-2
CASSDGQNNEQFF,TGCGCCAGCAGTGATGGCCAGAACAATGAGCAGTTCTTC,-,-,TRBJ2-1,TRBV10-1
CAWSTGQGANYGYTF,TGTGCCTGGAGCACAGGGCAGGGTGCTAACTATGGCTACACCTTC,-,-,TRBJ1-2,TRBV30
CASSFLYDRVGNQPQHF,TGTGCCAGCAGCTTTCTTTACGACAGGGTAGGAAATCAGCCCCAGCATTTT,TRBD1,-,TRBJ1-5,TRBV5-5
CASSSTTAGGYTF,TGTGCCAGCAGTTCTACGACAGCTGGCGGCTACACCTTC,-,-,TRBJ1-2,TRBV6-5
CASSRDSRGTEAFF,TGTGCCAGCAGTAGGGACAGCCGAGGCACTGAAGCTTTCTTT,TRBD1,-,TRBJ1-1,TRBV6-4
CASSLYPHSSLQETQYF,TGTGCCAGCAGCTTATACCCCCACAGCAGCTTACAAGAGACCCAGTACTTC,-,-,TRBJ2-5,TRBV27
CASSTGLAEGNEQFF,TGTGCCAGCAGCACCGGACTGGCCGAGGGCAATGAGCAGTTCTTC,-,-,TRBJ2-1,TRBV5-4
CASSSLSSGGNEQFF,TGTGCCAGCTCATCCCTAAGTAGCGGGGGCAATGAGCAGTTCTTC,TRBD2,-,TRBJ2-1,TRBV18
CASSTRQGMSGYTF,TGTGCCAGCAGCACGAGACAGGGGATGAGCGGCTACACCTTC,TRBD1,-,TRBJ1-2,TRBV5-6
CASSLPSTSGNTIYF,TGTGCCAGCAGTTTACCCTCCACCTCTGGAAACACCATATATTTT,-,-,TRBJ1-3,TRBV28
CASSPFRGSPRPSTNTGELFF,TGTGCCAGCAGCCCCTTCAGGGGCAGCCCTCGGCCGTCTACTAACACCGGGGAGCTGTTTTTT,-,-,TRBJ2-2,TRBV14
CASSQDRANYEQYF,TGTGCCAGCAGCCAAGACAGAGCTAACTACGAGCAGTACTTC,-,-,TRBJ2-7,TRBV4-2
CASSYAGVGGYTF,TGTGCCAGCAGTTACGCGGGAGTTGGGGGCTACACCTTC,-,-,TRBJ1-2,TRBV6-2/TRBV6-3
CASSFGGSLYEQYF,TGTGCCAGCAGTTTCGGCGGGAGCTTATACGAGCAGTACTTC,TRBD2,-,TRBJ2-7,TRBV27
CASSLLPAGSGPLHF,TGTGCCAGCAGCTTACTTCCCGCAGGTTCTGGACCCCTCCACTTT,-,-,TRBJ1-6,TRBV11-1
CASSYNRGRDQPQHF,TGTGCCAGCAGTTACAACAGGGGGCGCGATCAGCCCCAGCATTTT,TRBD1,once,TRBJ1-5,TRBV6-5
CASSVEGGTARGYTF,TGTGCCAGCAGCGTAGAAGGGGGGACAGCAAGGGGCTACACCTTC,TRBD1,few,TRBJ1-2,TRBV9
CASSPGTKGTQYF,TGTGCCAGCAGCCCAGGGACCAAGGGGACCCAGTACTTC,-,-,TRBJ2-5,TRBV13
CAWMRENTGELFF,TGTGCCTGGATGAGGGAAAACACCGGGGAGCTGTTTTTT,-,-,TRBJ2-2,TRBV30
CASSYGTPSTDTQYF,TGTGCCAGCAGTTACGGGACACCTAGCACAGATACGCAGTATTTT,-,-,TRBJ2-3,TRBV6-5